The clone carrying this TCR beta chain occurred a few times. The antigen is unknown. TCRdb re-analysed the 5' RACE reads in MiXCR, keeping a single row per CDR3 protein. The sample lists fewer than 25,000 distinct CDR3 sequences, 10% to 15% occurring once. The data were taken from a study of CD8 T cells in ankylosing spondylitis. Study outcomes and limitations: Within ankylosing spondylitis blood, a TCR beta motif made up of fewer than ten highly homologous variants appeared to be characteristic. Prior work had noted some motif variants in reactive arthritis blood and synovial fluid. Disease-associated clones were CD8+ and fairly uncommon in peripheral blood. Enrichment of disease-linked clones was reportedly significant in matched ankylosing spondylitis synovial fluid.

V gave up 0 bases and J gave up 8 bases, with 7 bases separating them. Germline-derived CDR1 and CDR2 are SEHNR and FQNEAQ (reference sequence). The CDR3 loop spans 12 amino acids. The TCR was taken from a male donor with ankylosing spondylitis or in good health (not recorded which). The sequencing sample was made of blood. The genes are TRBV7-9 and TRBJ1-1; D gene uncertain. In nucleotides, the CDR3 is TGTGCCAGCAGCTTAGCGCTAAGGGAAGCTTTCTTT. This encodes CASSLALREAFF.